This TCR beta chain was identified in a study of cytomegalovirus exposure and HLA in healthy donors (dated 2017 in TCRdb). Background on the whole study: According to an earlier analysis of a few hundred of the donors, 150 million to 200 million T cells yielded 120 million or so unique TCR beta sequences and about 300 Gb of sequence data. An early release covering approximately 600 HLA-typed donors comprised roughly 300 gigabases of sequencing data and tens of millions of unique TCR sequences. Among the approximately 400 genotyped donors, approximately 82% belonged to the genetic ancestry cluster associated with self-reported Caucasian donors. The study aimed to test whether cataloging public T cell receptors could reveal signatures of past pathogen exposure. The T cell repertoires of 700 or so subjects were profiled by immunosequencing and related to cytomegalovirus serostatus. A separate validation cohort of approximately 120 different subjects was used in addition to the roughly 720-subject first cohort. High-throughput TCR immunosequencing, statistical association of individual TCRs with disease status, and machine learning were combined to predict cytomegalovirus infection status. To study patterns of TCR occurrence, a later analysis re-analyzed previously published TCR beta repertoires from 550 to 800 donors and added high-resolution HLA genotyping. The later analysis used no new phenotypic data to find candidate immune exposures, relying instead on TCR beta sequences and their occurrence across donors. An earlier analysis of approximately 640 of the donors applied high-throughput TCR beta sequencing to assess whether each TCR beta V gene segment acted as functional or pseudogenic. Donor age, sex, ethnicity and CMV serostatus were compiled alongside the repertoire data. A later genetic analysis took genome-wide SNP genotypes for about three fifths of the 666 donors and used that subset as a discovery cohort. All discovery cohort repertoires had been generated using a single sequencing platform. Class I and class II HLA loci were covered by the typing at four-digit resolution. Typing coverage differed by locus: A, B, C, DRB1 and DQB1 were typed in roughly 620-630 donors, DQA1 in approximately 520, DPA1 in some 600, and DPB1 in around 490. Roughly five DR-DQ haplotypes were handled as single units for association and clustering because linkage in the cohort was strong. Among roughly 400 genotyped donors of the cohort, an average of approximately 200,000 unique TCR beta nucleotide sequences was sequenced per donor, of which about 20% were non-productive.

The cohort was made up of under 800 healthy bone marrow donors. Cohort members were all nominally healthy when sampled, although unrecorded immune exposures were likely present. The donor tested CMV seropositive and was one of the 289 seropositive cohort members. Each donor provided a peripheral blood sample, and peripheral blood mononuclear cells were used for TCR beta sequencing. Genomic DNA was extracted from the blood cell samples with the Qiagen DNeasy Blood Extraction Kit. The sample holds a few counts of this clone. Its cognate antigen has yet to be identified. The input lacks base qualities; no much larger clone sits a single base away. The CDR3 spans 15 residues, from the cysteine through the phenylalanine. The only DNA kept is the CDR3, 45 bases in frame from the first base. Relative to germline, V is 0 bases shorter and J is 6 bases shorter, with 14 bases between their ends. The germline V gene (reference sequence) yields MNHNY for CDR1 and SVGAGI for CDR2.

To prepare the library, the immunoSEQ multiplex PCR assay was applied. For the multiplex PCR, a mixture combining 60 forward primers for TCR Vbeta segments and 13 reverse primers for TCR Jbeta segments was used. The CDR3 region of rearranged TCR beta genes was amplified from genomic DNA with a multiplex PCR assay. The amplified TCR beta libraries were sequenced on the Illumina HiSeq System as 87-base-pair reads. The authors' pipeline ran thus. A later analysis tallied around 80 million unique TCR beta chains across the 550 to 850 repertoires, and about 12 million of those chains were shared by two or more donors. To remove PCR and sequencing errors, raw reads were error-corrected and collapsed into unique sequences using a nearest-neighbor algorithm that merged closely related sequences. To assign V, D and J gene segments, CDR3 sequences were aligned to IMGT reference sequences. For a sequence to be retained, at least a six-nucleotide match to both a V gene segment and a J gene segment was required. Rearrangements were called productive when the CDR3 lacked stop codons and stayed in frame with V and J; all others were non-productive. Following IMGT convention, CDR3 was defined as the stretch from the second conserved V-encoded cysteine to the conserved J-encoded phenylalanine. The earlier analysis of about 610 of the donors excluded any sequence lacking an unambiguous match to a single V gene segment. In an earlier analysis of approximately 610 of the donors, V segments were called functional above 56.7% productive rearrangements and were called segregating when the between-donor standard deviation exceeded 5%. A statistical classification framework was built to diagnose cytomegalovirus status from the catalog of TCR beta chain sequences. In a later analysis, V and J genes were assigned by comparing TCR nucleotide sequences against IMGT/GENE-DB human TR gene sequences. In a later analysis, CDR3 sequences and most-parsimonious VDJ recombination scenarios were assigned using the TCRdist pipeline. A later analysis defined each TCR beta chain by its CDR3 amino acid sequence plus V-gene family, and excluded reads lacking a unique V-gene family. As a way to deal with suspected cross-contamination and a sequencing artifact, a later analysis dropped 500 to 700 nucleotide sequences that were highly shared and had low generation probability. In a later analysis, a clonal expansion index for each public chain was calculated from normalized within-repertoire ranks of inferred template counts. A later analysis computed generation probabilities with a VDJ recombination model fitted to out-of-frame rearrangements, and checked the results against IGoR. Hypergeometric tests were used in a later analysis to score TCR-TCR, TCR-HLA and TCR-CMV co-occurrence, with a repertoire-size bias correction applied to the TCR pairs. To estimate false discovery rates, a later analysis permuted the HLA or CMV assignments 20 times. In a later analysis, co-occurring TCRs were grouped using DBSCAN, and TCRdist sequence similarity was added for clustering within HLA-allele-positive subsets. Repertoires with fewer than 30,000 or more than 120,000 public chains, plus five repertoires with anomalous nucleotide sharing, were excluded from co-occurrence clustering. TCRdb re-hosts the immuneACCESS table, in-frame sequences only. Its copies lack some clones; in the studies checked, an unresolved V gene accounts for under half of them, and the cause for the rest is not known. The V and J calls and the clone size are those of that table, but D and trimming were determined from the DNA. The sample table contains fewer than 130,000 clones; only one count was recorded for approximately 70% of them. The ten largest make up roughly 10% of the sample.

Results and caveats for the whole study, not just this receptor: Most CMV-associated TCR beta chains appeared to be HLA-restricted in a later analysis, and the HLA associations seemed to be driven largely by CMV exposure. In an earlier analysis of more than 500 of the donors, most TCR beta V segments appeared in productive rearrangements about 90% or about 30% of the time, broadly matching IMGT annotations. Strong co-occurrence of HLA alleles, especially DR and DQ, made assigning TCR associations to individual alleles difficult. In a later analysis, 15,000 to 20,000 TCR beta sequences were associated with specific HLA alleles at a false discovery rate of 0.05. An association between a missense DCLRE1C variant and V-gene and J-gene trimming of TCR beta chains was found in a later genetic analysis and replicated in an independent cohort. In vitro tests confirmed that a few of the cytomegalovirus-associated TCR beta chains recognize cytomegalovirus antigens. Linkage disequilibrium might explain the correlated functional status among segregating V segments, but an unknown experimental factor could not be excluded. The study listed 164 TCR beta chains as associated with cytomegalovirus. Immune exposure information for the cohort was limited to CMV serostatus. Seventeen rarely observed V segments, including chromosome 9 orphons, were excluded from the earlier analysis of almost 600 of the donors because counts were too low. Across donors, most TCR sequences were observed very rarely, whereas some public TCRs were present in many individuals. In a later analysis, HLA-associated TCR beta chains were found to be more clonally expanded and to have lower generation probabilities than equally common non-associated chains. A later analysis found that TCR association rates varied across HLA loci, with DRB1 alleles showing the most associated TCRs and HLA-C alleles the fewest. The classifier was reported to diagnose cytomegalovirus status with high specificity and sensitivity in both the original and validation cohorts. According to a later analysis, parvovirus B19, influenza, CMV and Epstein-Barr virus appeared linked to several top co-occurrence clusters. Because HLA typing was missing for some donors at each locus, association tests included only the typed subset. The cohort was sequenced for TCR beta chains only, and without alpha or paired-chain data the features that could be detected were limited. Presence/absence analyses assumed roughly uniform sequencing depth across donors, an assumption that may not hold. A group of highly shared sequence variants was considered likely to be a technical artifact of the sequencing pipeline. Compared with the 666-donor mean, donors in an Asian-associated ancestry cluster had fewer N-insertions in productive TCRs, according to a later genetic analysis. Some IMGT-functional V segments, including TRBV6-2 and TRBV6-3, could not be told apart with the 87-base-pair reads, so those segments were excluded. The authors suggested that the approach could potentially be generalized to other disease states and immunological phenotypes. A further reported finding was that TCR beta sequences accurately predicted the HLA-A and HLA-B alleles for most subjects in the first cohort.

The receptor comes from a man aged 35 to 55 in good health and CMV-seropositive. The chain is assembled from TRBV6-6 and TRBJ1-1, with TRBD1 as a weak D call on 5 bases. Sequenced input: PBMCs. Here the CDR3 is given as CASSYSSGSGPEAFF. The sequenced DNA is TGTGCCAGCAGTTACTCCTCAGGGTCCGGTCCTGAAGCTTTCTTT.